This T cell receptor (beta chain) was recorded in a study of T cells in Graves' hyperthyroidism and ophthalmopathy. Study in general: Peripheral blood draws took place at initial diagnosis, ahead of any treatment.

V was clipped by 2 bases and J by 0 bases, with 11 bases between them. Germline V gene lookup returns CDR1 SGHTA and CDR2 FQGTGA. The CDR3 is 16 amino acids. Overall study results and limits: Before onset, ophthalmopathy was predicted by the model a median roughly 6.4 months earlier. Blood shared most expanded thyroid clonotypes above 0.001.

Authors of the study amplified TCR beta CDR3 regions from RNA transcripts. HTBI primers were employed in a first-round RT-PCR of the TCR CDR3. MiXCR, run by TCRdb on the multiplex PCR reads, gives a single entry per CDR3 protein. Of 600,000 or so distinct CDR3 sequences listed, around 15% are singletons. PBMCs were sourced from approximately 9.3 ml fresh peripheral blood. In its sample, this clonotype was seen many times. Its target is unknown. The sequence was obtained from a woman under 40 with Graves' hyperthyroidism. The source material was blood. This chain links TRBV7-3 with TRBJ2-1; D possibly corresponds to TRBD2 (6 bases). The CDR3 loop reads CASSLRGSGSYNEQFF. CDR3 in DNA: TGTGCCAGCAGCTTACGGGGTAGCGGCTCCTACAATGAGCAGTTCTTC. The full variable domain, with the rest looked up from reference TRBV7-3 and TRBJ2-1, is GAGVSQTPSNKVTEKGKYVELRCDPISGHTALYWYRQSLGQGPEFLIYFQGTGAADDSGLPNDRFFAVRPEGSVSTLKIQRTERGDSAVYLCASSLRGSGSYNEQFFGPGTRLTVL.